This T cell receptor (beta chain) was sequenced in a study of Ad26.COV2.S vaccination and SARS-CoV-2 variants. Study outcomes and limitations: Researchers cautioned that TCR breadth and depth analyses may have underestimated total T cell responses.

The V segment lost 5 bases and the J segment 0 bases; nucleotides outside the gene matches: 7. CDR1 and CDR2 from the germline V gene are MDHEN and SYDVKM. The CDR3 has 16 amino acids. Repertoires were generated with immunoSEQ multiplex PCR, while TCRdb's copy carries only in-frame clones and drops some. Among a few hundred thousand clones, roughly 90% were seen once, and the ten largest hold about 4%. As to this clone: The antigen is unknown.

Documented treatment: roughly 20 received Ad26.COV2.S at low or high dose, single or two shots; five or six received placebo; per-sample allocation not given. Sample collection was performed on day 63 after the first vaccine or placebo injection. The sequencing here drew on peripheral blood, taken in a trial of Ad26.COV2.S vaccine versus placebo. V is TRBV28 and J is TRBJ2-7; 10 bases fit TRBD1. The receptor was isolated from a person between 18 and 65 years old who received the Ad26.COV2.S COVID-19 vaccine or a placebo. CDR3 sequence reads: CASSTTGGKTSYEQYF. The CDR3 DNA is TGTGCCAGCAGTACGACAGGGGGCAAAACCTCCTACGAGCAGTACTTC.